Following are 8 T cell receptor beta chains from one sample sequenced in a study of blood T cell repertoires in COVID-19. The table came from immunoSEQ multiplex PCR; TCRdb's copy has only in-frame clones and leaves some out. Altogether 150,000 to 200,000 clones are present, roughly 82% being singletons, with the ten largest covering 4.5% to 6.5%. Sequenced material: PBMCs or T cells enriched from blood (not recorded which). These receptors were collected from a woman aged 55-70 years with acute COVID-19.

The chain has TRBV7-9 and TRBJ1-4; 10 nucleotides agree with TRBD1. Germline V gene data show CDR1 as SEHNR and CDR2 as FQNEAQ (reference sequence). This CDR3 region has 17 residues. V shed 7 bases, J shed 6 bases, and the junction held 14 bases outside the gene matches. The CDR3 sequence: CASKKPRGDRGHEKLFF. In DNA form, the CDR3 reads TGTGCCAGCAAAAAGCCAAGAGGGGACAGGGGACATGAAAAACTGTTTTTT.

This clone was counted once. CDR3 sequence: CSARGVANYGYTF. CDR3 nucleotide sequence: TGCAGCGCCCGGGGGGTAGCTAACTATGGCTACACCTTC. J is TRBJ1-2 and V is TRBV29-1; D is possibly TRBD1 (5 bases). Trimming removed 7 bases from V and 0 bases from J, with 12 bases in between. The CDR3 contains 13 residues. Germline V gives CDR1 SQVTM, CDR2 ANQGSEA.

The V call is TRBV27, the J call TRBJ2-3, with D maybe TRBD1 (6 bases). The V and J ends lost 6 bases and 5 bases respectively, with 18 bases between them. The germline CDR1 and CDR2 sequences are MNHEY and SMNVEV (reference sequence). This CDR3 spans 15 amino acids. The CDR3: CASSPLGQTRDTQYF. Here the CDR3 DNA reads TGTGCCAGCAGCCCGCTGGGACAAACCCGAGATACGCAGTATTTT.

V and J are TRBV7-9 and TRBJ1-1; D unresolved. The V end lost 3 bases, the J end lost 11 bases, and 10 bases lay between the germline ends. The V gene's germline CDR1 is SEHNR and CDR2 FQNEAQ (reference sequence). The CDR3 loop spans 11 amino acids. The CDR3 reads CASSFPIEAFF. For the CDR3, the DNA is TGTGCCAGCAGCTTCCCTATTGAGGCTTTCTTT.

This rearrangement joins TRBV5-6 to TRBJ2-7; 11 bases are shared with TRBD2. CDR3 length: 17 amino acids. Losses at the gene ends were 3 bases for V and 6 bases for J; bases not matched to a gene: 14. Germline assignment: CDR1 SGHDT and CDR2 YYEEEE. This CDR3 is CASSSSTSGIDSPEQYF. The CDR3 nucleotides read TGTGCCAGCAGCTCGTCGACTAGCGGGATCGACTCTCCCGAGCAGTACTTC.

The genes are TRBV7-2 and TRBJ2-1; D not resolved. The CDR3 covers 15 residues. Germline-derived CDR1 and CDR2 are SGHTA and FQGNSA. V lost 5 bases to trimming and J lost 0 bases, with 11 bases between them. In DNA, the CDR3 is TGTGCCAGCAGCCAAATACAAAACTCCTACAATGAGCAGTTCTTC. Translating it yields CASSQIQNSYNEQFF.

CDR3 loop: CASSASSLGTSQPQHF. CDR3 in DNA: TGTGCCAGCAGCGCTAGCTCATTGGGAACCAGCCAGCCCCAGCATTTT. The gene calls are TRBV7-9 and TRBJ1-5; D unresolved. Germline CDR1 SEHNR, CDR2 FQNEAQ (reference sequence). The CDR3 spans 16 residues. Trimming took 5 bases from V and 7 from J, leaving 21 bases between them.

V gene TRBV12-3 or TRBV12-4 combines with J gene TRBJ2-2, with D perhaps TRBD1 (5 bases). The CDR3 has 13 amino acids. V shed 6 bases and J shed 5 bases, with 10 bases lying between them. As DNA, the CDR3 is TGTGCCAGCAGCTTGACAGTTACCGGGGAGCTGTTTTTT. Amino acids: CASSLTVTGELFF.